This TCR beta chain was recovered during a study of blood T cell repertoires in COVID-19. Per the authors' pipeline: Amplification of reference gene primers provided the estimated nucleated cell counts. Libraries were prepared by immunoSEQ multiplex PCR; TCRdb keeps only in-frame clonotypes and omits some of them. From that table come the V and J calls and clone size; the DNA was used to work out D and trimming. The sample carries 85,000 to 130,000 clones, approximately 91% recorded once. CDR3 size: 15 residues. V was trimmed by 4 bases and J by 2 bases, leaving 13 bases between them. Germline assignment: CDR1 MDHEN and CDR2 SYDVKM.

Material for sequencing was peripheral blood. The rearrangement links TRBV28 to TRBJ2-3; D is possibly TRBD2 (6 bases). The sequence derives from a human donor in a cohort sampled during active COVID-19. CDR3 protein: CASSSLGGLTDTQYF. The CDR3 DNA follows: TGTGCCAGCAGTTCCCTGGGGGGTCTCACAGATACGCAGTATTTT.